This T cell receptor (beta chain) is drawn from a study of T cell responses to AZD1222 COVID-19 vaccine. Study-wide points: Nearly half of spike-specific TCRs reportedly go after variant regions that carry no mutations. Sampling that yielded the repertoires occurred only after the peak T cell response. Donors skewed white British and female; clonal diversity was possibly underestimated. Seropositive status at baseline applied to only five or six AZD1222 recipients.

Trimming pared 5 bases from V and 4 bases from J, leaving 6 bases between. Per germline, CDR1 MNHEY and CDR2 SMNVEV (reference sequence). The CDR3 loop spans 11 amino acids. Sequencing was performed with immunoSEQ multiplex PCR; in TCRdb, only in-frame clones are kept and a portion is missing. The table shows roughly 120,000 clones, with about 82% occurring only once. This clone was detected once. Its antigen is unknown. This sequence joins TRBV27 and TRBJ2-7; D call uncertain. This TCR was recovered from an adult who received the AZD1222 COVID-19 vaccine. This specimen was peripheral blood, taken 28 days after the second AZD1222 dose. CDR3 region: CASSTAYEQYF. In DNA, the CDR3 is TGTGCCAGCAGTACGGCGTACGAGCAGTACTTC.